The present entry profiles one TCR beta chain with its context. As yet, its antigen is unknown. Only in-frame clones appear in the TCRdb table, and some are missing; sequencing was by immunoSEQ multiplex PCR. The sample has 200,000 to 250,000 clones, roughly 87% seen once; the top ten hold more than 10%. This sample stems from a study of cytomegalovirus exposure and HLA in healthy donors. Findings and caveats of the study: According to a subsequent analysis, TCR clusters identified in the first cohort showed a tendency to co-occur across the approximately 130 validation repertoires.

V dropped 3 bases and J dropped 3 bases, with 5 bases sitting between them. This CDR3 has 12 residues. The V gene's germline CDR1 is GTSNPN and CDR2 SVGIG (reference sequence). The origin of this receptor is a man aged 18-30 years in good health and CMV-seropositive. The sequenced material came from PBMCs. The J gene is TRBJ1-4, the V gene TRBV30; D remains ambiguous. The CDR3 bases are TGTGCCTGGAGCGGCCCTAATGAAAAACTGTTTTTT. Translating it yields CAWSGPNEKLFF.